Below are 30 T cell receptor beta chains sequenced from a single sample in a study of identifying expanded T cells in peripheral blood. Profiled with immunoSEQ multiplex PCR; TCRdb holds only in-frame clones, not every one. The sample lists around 91,000 clones; 88% were seen once. Sequenced material: blood. Receptor source: a person between 18 and 75 years old in good health.

The rearrangement uses TRBV10-2 and TRBJ2-5, with unresolved D. The germline V gene encodes CDR1 WSHSY and CDR2 SAAADI. The CDR3 spans 11 residues. The V end lost 7 bases, the J end lost 4 bases, and 7 bases lay between the germline ends. The CDR3 DNA sequence: TGCGCCAGCACCGGCGGAGAGACCCAGTACTTC. Translation gives CASTGGETQYF.

This chain uses TRBV2 with TRBJ1-6, with 10 bases matching TRBD1. Germline lookup yields CDR1 SNHLY and CDR2 FYNNEI. Unmatched junction bases numbered 8, after V lost 8 bases and J lost 1 base. This CDR3 is built from 17 residues. Written as DNA, the CDR3 is TGTGCCAGCGCGCTGGACAGGGGGATATCCTATAATTCACCCCTCCACTTT. As protein: CASALDRGISYNSPLHF.

V is TRBV5-1 and J is TRBJ2-1; 8 positions match TRBD1. Trimming cost V 2 bases and J 4 bases; bases outside gene matches: 5. Germline lookup yields CDR1 SGHRS and CDR2 YFSETQ. There are 15 residues in the CDR3. The DNA for the CDR3 is TGCGCCAGCAGCTTCGGACAGGGCCAATACAATGAGCAGTTCTTC. Its translation: CASSFGQGQYNEQFF. Based on the CDR3 plus reference TRBV5-1 and TRBJ2-1, the full variable domain is KAGVTQTPRYLIKTRGQQVTLSCSPISGHRSVSWYQQTPGQGLQFLFEYFSETQRNKGNFPGRFSGRQFSNSRSEMNVSTLELGDSALYLCASSFGQGQYNEQFFGPGTRLTVL.

V gene TRBV7-2 combines with J gene TRBJ2-1; D is possibly TRBD1 (5 bases). Germline V CDR1 and CDR2: SGHTA, FQGNSA. The V end was cut by 1 base, the J end by 5 bases, with 9 bases between. The CDR3 extends over 14 amino acids. The CDR3 is CASSLEDKNNEQFF. The CDR3 DNA reads TGTGCCAGCAGCTTAGAGGACAAGAACAATGAGCAGTTCTTC.

The chain carries TRBV5-1 and TRBJ2-3; 10 nucleotides match TRBD2. The ends lost 4 bases at V and 5 bases at J; junction bases unmatched: 10. Germline V gene lookup returns CDR1 SGHRS and CDR2 YFSETQ. The CDR3 spans 16 residues. CDR3 DNA: TGCGCCAGCAGCCCGCTGATAGCGGGAGGAGGAGATACGCAGTATTTT. Encoded protein: CASSPLIAGGGDTQYF.

V usage is TRBV19 and J usage is TRBJ1-2; tentative D call: TRBD1 (6 bases). V shed 8 bases and J shed 2 bases, with 21 bases lying between them. Germline V CDR1 and CDR2: LNHDA, SQIVND (reference sequence). The CDR3 has 16 residues. In nucleotides, the CDR3 is TGTGCCAGTCGCCGCTCAGGGATTCAGGGGAACTATGGCTACACCTTC. Its protein product is CASRRSGIQGNYGYTF.

This sequence joins TRBV4-1 and TRBJ1-1; 7 bases align to TRBD1. The germline CDR1 and CDR2 sequences are MGHRA and YSYEKL. The CDR3 totals 15 residues. The V segment lost 3 bases and the J segment 10 bases; nucleotides outside the gene matches: 14. Written as DNA, the CDR3 is TGCGCCAGCAGCCACCCCGGACAGGCGAAAAACGGAGCTTTCTTT. Translating gives CASSHPGQAKNGAFF.

The rearrangement links TRBV6-1 to TRBJ2-3; no reliable D call. Per the germline V gene, CDR1 is MNHNS and CDR2 is SASEGT. The ends were cut back, 6 bases at V and 1 base at J, with 8 bases in the middle. The CDR3 consists of 13 residues. CDR3 nucleotide sequence: TGTGCCAGCAGGGGCCTGGGCACAGATACGCAGTATTTT. Amino acids: CASRGLGTDTQYF.

The count of this clone is one. The chain links TRBV5-1 to TRBJ1-2, with TRBD1 identical over 9 bases. Germline CDR1 SGHRS, CDR2 YFSETQ. V trimming: 7 bases; J trimming: 4 bases; junction bases outside the gene matches: 8. The CDR3 runs 14 residues. The CDR3 DNA reads TGCGCCAGCTCACCCGACAGGGGGAGCTATGGCTACACCTTC. It yields the protein CASSPDRGSYGYTF.

The V call is TRBV12-5, the J call TRBJ1-5; D is unclear. Germline V gene lookup returns CDR1 LGHNT and CDR2 FRNRAP. This CDR3 has 18 residues. Trimming removed 4 bases from V and 0 bases from J, with 19 bases in between. CDR3 in DNA: TGTGCTAGTGGTTCAAAAACGGCAGGAGGCAATAGCAATCAGCCCCAGCATTTT. This codes for CASGSKTAGGNSNQPQHF. The whole variable domain, filled in from reference TRBV12-5 and TRBJ1-5, reads DARVTQTPRHKVTEMGQEVTMRCQPILGHNTVFWYRQTMMQGLELLAYFRNRAPLDDSGMPKDRFSAEMPDATLATLKIQPSEPRDSAVYFCASGSKTAGGNSNQPQHFGDGTRLSIL.

The chain couples TRBV7-9 to TRBJ1-5, with unresolved D. Germline V gives CDR1 SEHNR, CDR2 FQNEAQ (reference sequence). This CDR3 is 14 amino acids long. V was trimmed by 4 bases and J by 1 base, leaving 8 bases between them. The CDR3 spells CASSWEGSNQPQHF. As DNA, the CDR3 is TGTGCCAGCAGCTGGGAAGGGAGCAATCAGCCCCAGCATTTT.

This sequence joins TRBV5-6 and TRBJ1-5; D may be TRBD1 (5 bases). V was trimmed by 4 bases and J by 5 bases, leaving 19 bases between them. The CDR3 spans 16 residues. The V gene's germline CDR1 is SGHDT and CDR2 YYEEEE. The CDR3 region has the DNA TGTGCCAGCAGCCTCGGGACTTTTTGGGTGGATCAGCCCCAGCATTTT. Residues: CASSLGTFWVDQPQHF. Full variable domain (rest looked up from reference TRBV5-6 and TRBJ1-5): DAGVTQSPTHLIKTRGQQVTLRCSPKSGHDTVSWYQQALGQGPQFIFQYYEEEERQRGNFPDRFSGHQFPNYSSELNVNALLLGDSALYLCASSLGTFWVDQPQHFGDGTRLSIL.

In nucleotides, the CDR3 is TGTGCCAGCAGCTTAGGACTAGCGGGAGGCACGCAGTATTTT. It codes for CASSLGLAGGTQYF. This chain joins TRBV7-9 and TRBJ2-3; 13 nucleotides agree with TRBD2. Losses at the gene ends were 1 base for V and 9 bases for J; bases not matched to a gene: 1. The CDR3 loop spans 14 amino acids. Germline assignment: CDR1 SEHNR and CDR2 FQNEAQ (reference sequence).

The J gene is TRBJ2-7, the V gene TRBV27; possible D gene TRBD2, 6 bases. Germline V gives CDR1 MNHEY, CDR2 SMNVEV (reference sequence). Trimming pared 5 bases from V and 6 bases from J, leaving 11 bases between. The CDR3 has 12 amino acids. DNA for the CDR3: TGTGCCAGCAGTGGCCGCGGGGTCGAGCAGTACTTC. It yields the protein CASSGRGVEQYF.

This chain joins TRBV5-1 and TRBJ2-1; TRBD2 matches 11 bases. CDR3 length equals 15 residues. V shed 3 bases, J shed 10 bases, and the junction held 9 bases outside the gene matches. CDR1 SGHRS and CDR2 YFSETQ come from the germline V gene. The chain's CDR3 is CASSSGLADSGEQFF. DNA of the CDR3: TGCGCCAGCAGCTCGGGACTAGCGGACTCGGGGGAGCAGTTCTTC.

This clone was counted at least ten times. The chain links TRBV6-4 to TRBJ2-1, with D possibly matching TRBD2 (5 bases). V lost 3 bases and J 7 bases, leaving 10 bases between the germline ends. The V gene's germline CDR1 is MRHNA and CDR2 SNTAGT. This CDR3 region has 13 residues. The CDR3 sequence: CASSEEVTNEQFF. The CDR3 DNA sequence: TGTGCCAGCAGTGAGGAGGTTACGAATGAGCAGTTCTTC.

This sequence joins TRBV7-2 and TRBJ1-5; 7 bases line up with TRBD1. Losses at the gene ends were 5 bases for V and 6 bases for J; bases not matched to a gene: 7. CDR3 size: 14 residues. In germline, CDR1 is SGHTA, CDR2 FQGNSA. For the CDR3, the DNA is TGTGCCAGCAGCACACGACAGGGCGGTCAGCCCCAGCATTTT. Residues: CASSTRQGGQPQHF.

In its sample, this clone was seen a few times. J is TRBJ2-5 and V is TRBV6-1; the match to TRBD1 covers 9 bases. The J segment lost 1 base and the V segment lost 5 bases, leaving 2 bases of the junction unmatched. The CDR3 length is 14 residues. In germline, CDR1 is MNHNS, CDR2 SASEGT. CDR3 amino acids: CASSHRGLQETQYF. For the CDR3, the DNA is TGTGCCAGCAGTCACAGGGGGCTCCAAGAGACCCAGTACTTC.

The CDR3, as DNA: TGTGCCATCAGTGGGGACCTTTCTGGAAACACCATATATTTT. Translating gives CAISGDLSGNTIYF. The chain combines TRBV10-3 with TRBJ1-3; D may be TRBD1 (5 bases). Germline V gives CDR1 ENHRY, CDR2 SYGVKD. The CDR3 is made up of 14 amino acids. V lost 4 bases and J 1 base, leaving 8 bases between the germline ends.

The chain couples TRBV19 to TRBJ1-4, with a weak D call TRBD1 (6 bases). CDR3 length: 14 amino acids. Germline CDR1 LNHDA, CDR2 SQIVND (reference sequence). V dropped 6 bases and J dropped 11 bases, with 19 bases sitting between them. The CDR3 protein is CASRTAGTMRKLFF. The CDR3, as DNA: TGTGCCAGTAGAACGGCCGGGACAATGCGGAAACTGTTTTTT. Supplemented by reference TRBV19 and TRBJ1-4, the full variable domain reads DGGITQSPKYLFRKEGQNVTLSCEQNLNHDAMYWYRQDPGQGLRLIYYSQIVNDFQKGDIAEGYSVSREKKESFPLTVTSAQKNPTAFYLCASRTAGTMRKLFFGSGTQLSVL.

The V gene is TRBV28, the J gene TRBJ2-7, with 9 bases lining up with TRBD1. CDR3 length: 15 residues. Germline CDR1 and CDR2: MDHEN and SYDVKM. J gave up 0 bases and V 7 bases, and 7 bases lay outside the gene matches. The CDR3 DNA reads TGTGCCAGCAATCAACAGGGGGCCGGCTCCTACGAGCAGTACTTC. It codes for CASNQQGAGSYEQYF.

This clone was observed a handful of times. The chain carries TRBV6-6 and TRBJ2-7, with 9 nucleotides matching TRBD2. V gave up 5 bases and J gave up 3 bases; unmatched junction bases: 5. Germline CDR1 and CDR2: MNHNY and SVGAGI (reference sequence). This CDR3 spans 14 amino acids. CDR3 in amino acids: CASSGYSGSYEQYF. CDR3 in DNA: TGTGCCAGCAGTGGATATAGCGGGAGCTACGAGCAGTACTTC.

The chain uses TRBV28 and TRBJ1-2, with 10 bases identical to TRBD1. Per germline, CDR1 MDHEN and CDR2 SYDVKM. This CDR3 contains 14 residues. With 2 bases clipped from V and 8 bases from J, the junction kept 5 bases outside the gene matches. CDR3 protein: CASSLRDRGSGYTF. The CDR3, as DNA: TGTGCCAGCAGTTTACGGGACAGGGGCTCCGGCTACACCTTC.

The chain joins TRBV27 to TRBJ1-1, with 7 bases identical to TRBD1. CDR3 length equals 18 residues. Germline V CDR1 and CDR2: MNHEY, SMNVEV (reference sequence). After removal of 7 bases from V and 1 base from J, the junction contained 18 bases not matched to a gene. CDR3 sequence reads: CASKIRGSAPTRNTEAFF. The DNA for the CDR3 is TGTGCCAGCAAAATCAGGGGGTCGGCACCTACCCGGAACACTGAAGCTTTCTTT.

The chain joins TRBV18 to TRBJ2-5; TRBD2 agrees at 13 bases. The CDR3 is 16 amino acids. Trimming at V came to 3 bases and at J to 5 bases, leaving 6 bases not matched to a gene. CDR1 KGHSH and CDR2 LQKENI come from the germline V gene. Here the CDR3 reads CASSPTSGGARETQYF. In DNA, the CDR3 is TGTGCCAGCTCACCCACTAGCGGGGGGGCCCGGGAGACCCAGTACTTC.

This chain joins TRBV5-1 and TRBJ2-3, with 7 nucleotides matching TRBD1. This CDR3 comprises 15 residues. V dropped 7 bases and J dropped 5; count of bases not matched to a gene: 13. Germline CDR1 is SGHRS and CDR2 is YFSETQ. The CDR3 nucleotides are TGCGCCAGCCGTTCCTCCAGGGGGTTGAGAGATACGCAGTATTTT. Translation gives CASRSSRGLRDTQYF. Looking up the rest from reference TRBV5-1 and TRBJ2-3 gives the full variable domain: KAGVTQTPRYLIKTRGQQVTLSCSPISGHRSVSWYQQTPGQGLQFLFEYFSETQRNKGNFPGRFSGRQFSNSRSEMNVSTLELGDSALYLCASRSSRGLRDTQYFGPGTRLTVL.

This chain joins TRBV6-1 and TRBJ2-7, with D hard to call. The CDR3 runs 11 residues. CDR1 and CDR2 (germline): MNHNS, SASEGT. Deletions cut 3 bases from V and 3 bases from J, with 3 bases between. CDR3 nucleotide sequence: TGTGCCAGCAGTGAGTACTACGAGCAGTACTTC. It translates to CASSEYYEQYF.

This chain joins TRBV11-1 and TRBJ2-7; no definite D call. The ends were cut back, 0 bases at V and 3 bases at J, with 6 bases in the middle. CDR1 is SGHAT and CDR2 is FQDESV in the germline V gene (reference sequence). This CDR3 has 13 amino acids. The CDR3 loop reads CASSLAQNYEQYF. The CDR3 bases are TGTGCCAGCAGCTTAGCCCAAAACTACGAGCAGTACTTC.

The gene calls are TRBV6-1 and TRBJ2-7, with D perhaps TRBD2 (7 bases). The germline V gene has CDR1 MNHNS and CDR2 SASEGT. Trimming took off 2 bases at V and 6 bases at J, with 20 bases between the two ends. CDR3 length: 16 residues. The chain's CDR3 is CASSETSRGGMFEQYF. For the CDR3, the DNA is TGTGCCAGCAGTGAAACATCGAGGGGGGGTATGTTCGAGCAGTACTTC.

The chain employs TRBV28 and TRBJ2-3; TRBD2 matches 7 bases. The V gene's germline CDR1 is MDHEN and CDR2 SYDVKM. The CDR3 is 15 residues long. V shed 7 bases, J shed 1 base, and the junction held 8 bases outside the gene matches. CDR3 protein: CASTWAGVGTDTQYF. CDR3 coding DNA: TGTGCCAGCACTTGGGCGGGAGTGGGCACAGATACGCAGTATTTT.